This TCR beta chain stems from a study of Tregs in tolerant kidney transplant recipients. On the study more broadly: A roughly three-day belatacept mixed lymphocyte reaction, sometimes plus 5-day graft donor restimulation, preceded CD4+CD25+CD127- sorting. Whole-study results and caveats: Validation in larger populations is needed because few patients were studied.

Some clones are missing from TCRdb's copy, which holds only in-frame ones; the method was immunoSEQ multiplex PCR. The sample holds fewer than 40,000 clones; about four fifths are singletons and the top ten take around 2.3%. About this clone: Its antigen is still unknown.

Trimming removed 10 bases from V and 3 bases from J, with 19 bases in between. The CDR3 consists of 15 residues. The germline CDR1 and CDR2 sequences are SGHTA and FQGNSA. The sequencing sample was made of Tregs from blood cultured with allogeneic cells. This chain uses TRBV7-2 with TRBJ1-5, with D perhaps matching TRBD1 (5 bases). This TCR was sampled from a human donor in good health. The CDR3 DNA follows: TGTGCCACCAGAGAATCGGGACGGTCCAATCAGCCCCAGCATTTT. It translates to CATRESGRSNQPQHF.